This T cell receptor (beta chain) was sequenced for a study of T cell clusters in autoimmune cytopenias. Study results and caveats: Functional roles of the in silico T cell clusters still await experimental validation. TRB repertoire shifts in secondary cytopenia and chronic lymphocytic leukemia mostly reflected lymphoma, not autoimmunity. Compared with active autoimmune hepatitis patients, healthy donors showed about 3-fold more exclusive TRB clusters. Comparing secondary cytopenia with chronic lymphocytic leukemia showed no cluster-lack signature, apparently masked by lymphoma repertoire.

TRB was amplified from around 250 ng of peripheral blood genomic DNA per sample. TRB was amplified by touch-down multiplex PCR, primer pools A and B combined. TCRdb reprocessed the multiplex PCR reads and keeps a single row for each CDR3 protein, giving no DNA. This sample's table has about 8,400 distinct CDR3 sequences. About this clonotype itself: Its antigen is not known.

Sequenced input: peripheral blood. This sequence originates from a human donor with an autoimmune cytopenia or autoimmune hepatitis (not recorded which).

Here the CDR3 reads CASSEPVGTGVWGYTF. The V call is TRBV7-9, the J call TRBJ1-2; TCRdb indicates TRBD1, and absent DNA this call remains unverified. This CDR3 spans 16 amino acids. Germline CDR1 SEHNR, CDR2 FQNEAQ (reference sequence).